What follows is one T cell receptor beta chain and its context. Its specificity is not known. An end of the junction does not agree with germline; a read error may underlie this. The source of the sample is a study of T cells in Graves' hyperthyroidism and ophthalmopathy. RNA transcripts served as the template for amplifying TCR beta CDR3 regions. The study used the HTBI primer set for a first-round RT-PCR of the TCR CDR3. TCRdb re-analysed the multiplex PCR reads in MiXCR, keeping a single row per CDR3 protein. The sample contains approximately 560,000 distinct CDR3 sequences, approximately 14% of which appear only once. Notes on the study in general: A median 6.5 months before onset, the model predicted ophthalmopathy. Most thyroid clonotypes that were expanded above 0.001 also turned up in blood.

Germline V gene lookup returns CDR1 GTSNPN and CDR2 SVGIG (reference sequence). The CDR3 runs to 11 residues. For the diagnoses, clinical symptoms, serum thyroxine and TRAb, thyroid ultrasound and orbital computed tomography were used. The source of the PBMCs was approximately 9.5 ml of fresh peripheral blood. This chain connects TRBV30 to TRBJ1-1; tentative D call: TRBD1 (6 bases). The receptor was isolated from a woman in her thirties with Graves' hyperthyroidism. Input material: blood. The CDR3 here is CAGTYNTEAFF. DNA for the CDR3: TGCGCCGGGACATATAACACTGAAGCTTTCTTT.